This paragraph covers one TCR beta chain sequence. The antigen remains unidentified. The data were taken from a study of cytomegalovirus exposure and HLA in healthy donors. Study-wide context: The 130 or so validation repertoires and the approximately 690 first-cohort repertoires shared a platform, a later analysis reported.

Study-wide results and caveats: According to a later analysis, TCR clusters from the first cohort tended to co-occur in the 110 or so validation repertoires. Across donors, most TCRs were seen rarely, yet some public ones were widespread.

Donors came from a validation cohort of over a hundred subjects, distinct from the first 666-subject cohort. Profiled with immunoSEQ multiplex PCR; TCRdb holds only in-frame clones, not every one. Counted here are some 200,000 clones, 75% to 85% occurring once; the ten biggest clones make up 13%. The V gene's germline CDR1 is MDHEN and CDR2 SYDVKM. Trimming cost V 3 bases and J 0 bases, with 9 bases left between them. The CDR3 is 14 amino acids. The genes are TRBV28 and TRBJ2-7, with TRBD2 as a possible D gene (6 bases). This receptor was taken from a woman aged 30 to 39 in good health and CMV-seropositive. Input material: PBMCs. CDR3 sequence reads: CASSLGGASYEQYF. In nucleotides, the CDR3 is TGTGCCAGCAGTTTGGGCGGGGCCTCCTACGAGCAGTACTTC.